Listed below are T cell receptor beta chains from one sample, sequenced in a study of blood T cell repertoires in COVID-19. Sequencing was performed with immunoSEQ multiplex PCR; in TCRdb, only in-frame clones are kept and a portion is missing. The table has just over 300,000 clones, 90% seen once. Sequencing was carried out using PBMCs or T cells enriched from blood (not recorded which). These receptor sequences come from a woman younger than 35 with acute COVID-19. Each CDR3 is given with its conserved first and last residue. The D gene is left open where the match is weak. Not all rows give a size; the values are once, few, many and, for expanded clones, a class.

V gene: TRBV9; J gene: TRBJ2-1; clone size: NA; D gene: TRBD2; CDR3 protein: CASSGTSGGEQFF; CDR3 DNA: TGTGCCAGCAGCGGGACTAGCGGGGGAGAGCAGTTCTTC
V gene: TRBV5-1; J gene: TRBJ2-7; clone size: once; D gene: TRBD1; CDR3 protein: CASSWGTGGTYEQYF; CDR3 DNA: TGCGCCAGCAGCTGGGGGACAGGGGGAACCTACGAGCAGTACTTC
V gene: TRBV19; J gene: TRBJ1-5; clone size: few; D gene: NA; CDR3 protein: CASSPTAGDQPQHF; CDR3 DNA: TGTGCCAGTAGTCCCACCGCGGGTGATCAGCCCCAGCATTTT
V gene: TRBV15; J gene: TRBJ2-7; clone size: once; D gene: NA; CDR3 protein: CATSGGAFYEQYF; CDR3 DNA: TGTGCCACCAGCGGAGGGGCGTTCTACGAGCAGTACTTC
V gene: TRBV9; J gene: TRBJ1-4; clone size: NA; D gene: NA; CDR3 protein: CASSAQESTNEKLFF; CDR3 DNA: TGTGCCAGCAGCGCACAGGAGTCTACTAATGAAAAACTGTTTTTT
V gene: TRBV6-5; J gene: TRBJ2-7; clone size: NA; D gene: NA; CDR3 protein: CASRGLQGDVYF; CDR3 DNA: TGTGCCAGCAGGGGGCTACAGGGAGATGTGTACTTC
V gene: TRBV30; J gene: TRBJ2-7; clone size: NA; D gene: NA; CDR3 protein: CAWSEPYEQYF; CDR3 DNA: TGTGCCTGGAGTGAGCCCTACGAGCAGTACTTC
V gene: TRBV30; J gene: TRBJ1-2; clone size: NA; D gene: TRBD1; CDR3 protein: CAWTRLGRGPGGYTF; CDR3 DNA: TGTGCCTGGACCCGCCTCGGCAGGGGGCCGGGAGGCTACACCTTC
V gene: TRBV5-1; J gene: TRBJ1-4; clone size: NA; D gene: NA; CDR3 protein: CASRMQGTDEKLFF; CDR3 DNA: TGCGCCAGCAGGATGCAGGGTACGGATGAAAAACTGTTTTTT
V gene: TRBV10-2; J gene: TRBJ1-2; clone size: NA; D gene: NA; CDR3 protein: CASSEAIRGYGYTF; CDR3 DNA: TGCGCCAGCAGTGAGGCCATACGGGGCTATGGCTACACCTTC
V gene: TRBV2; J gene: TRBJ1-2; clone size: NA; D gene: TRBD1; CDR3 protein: CASRGQGPNYGYTF; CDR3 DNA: TGTGCCAGCAGGGGACAGGGCCCCAACTATGGCTACACCTTC
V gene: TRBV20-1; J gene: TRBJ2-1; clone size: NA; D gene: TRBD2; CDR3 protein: CSATAGGGQFF; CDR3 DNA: TGCAGTGCCACAGCGGGAGGGGGGCAGTTCTTC
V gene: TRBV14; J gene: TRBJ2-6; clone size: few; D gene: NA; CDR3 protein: CASSPLTGTYLEANVLTF; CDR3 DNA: TGTGCCAGCAGCCCCCTGACAGGCACATACCTGGAGGCCAACGTCCTGACTTTC
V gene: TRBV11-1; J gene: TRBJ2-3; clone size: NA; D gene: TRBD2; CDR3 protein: CASSLGGGTRVYF; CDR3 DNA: TGTGCCAGCAGCTTAGGGGGGGGGACCCGAGTGTATTTT
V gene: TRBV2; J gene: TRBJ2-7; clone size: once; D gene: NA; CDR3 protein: CASSGGAYEQYF; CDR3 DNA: TGTGCCAGCAGTGGGGGGGCCTACGAGCAGTACTTC
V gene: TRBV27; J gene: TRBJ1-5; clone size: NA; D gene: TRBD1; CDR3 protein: CATGTGAAQPQHF; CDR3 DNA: TGTGCCACCGGGACAGGGGCGGCTCAGCCCCAGCATTTT
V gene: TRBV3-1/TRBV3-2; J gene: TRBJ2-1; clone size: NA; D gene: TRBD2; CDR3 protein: CASSLDPTSANEQFF; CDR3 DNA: TGTGCCAGCAGCCTCGACCCGACTAGCGCCAATGAGCAGTTCTTC
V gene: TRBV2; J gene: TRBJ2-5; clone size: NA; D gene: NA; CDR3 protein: CASTLRVETQYF; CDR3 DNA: TGTGCCAGCACCCTGCGGGTGGAGACCCAGTACTTC
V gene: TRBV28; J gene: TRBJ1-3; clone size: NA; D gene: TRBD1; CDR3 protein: CASSLHDRAGNTIYF; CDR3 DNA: TGTGCCAGCAGTTTACACGACAGGGCCGGAAACACCATATATTTT
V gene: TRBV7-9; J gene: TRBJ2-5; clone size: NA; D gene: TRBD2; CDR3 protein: CASSLETSGLETQYF; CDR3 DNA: TGTGCCAGCAGCTTAGAGACTAGCGGGTTAGAGACCCAGTACTTC
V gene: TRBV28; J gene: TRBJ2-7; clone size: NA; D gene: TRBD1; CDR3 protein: CASSLVGTGGYEQYF; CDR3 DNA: TGTGCCAGCAGTTTAGTCGGGACAGGGGGGTACGAGCAGTACTTC
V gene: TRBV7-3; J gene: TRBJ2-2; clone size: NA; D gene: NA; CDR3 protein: CASSPDRPGRELFF; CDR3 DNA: TGTGCCAGCAGCCCAGACAGGCCAGGGCGAGAGCTGTTTTTT
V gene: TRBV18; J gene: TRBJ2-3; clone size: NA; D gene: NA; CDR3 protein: CASSPPGQGDDSGRAKADTQYF; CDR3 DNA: TGTGCCAGCTCACCACCGGGGCAGGGGGACGATTCCGGGAGGGCGAAGGCAGATACGCAGTATTTT
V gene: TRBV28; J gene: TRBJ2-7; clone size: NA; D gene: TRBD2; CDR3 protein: CATLAGGGEQYF; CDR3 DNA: TGTGCCACCTTAGCGGGAGGAGGCGAGCAGTACTTC
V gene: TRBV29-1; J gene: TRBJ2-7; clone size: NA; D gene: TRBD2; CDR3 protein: CSVEVTSGSYEQYF; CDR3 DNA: TGCAGCGTTGAAGTCACTAGCGGATCCTACGAGCAGTACTTC
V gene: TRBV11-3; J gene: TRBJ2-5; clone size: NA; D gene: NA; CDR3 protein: CASSSSLGGQYF; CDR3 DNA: TGTGCCAGCAGCTCGTCCCTCGGAGGCCAGTACTTC
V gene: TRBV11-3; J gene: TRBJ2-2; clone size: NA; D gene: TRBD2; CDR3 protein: CASSPGLADTGELFF; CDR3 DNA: TGTGCCAGCAGCCCCGGACTAGCGGACACCGGGGAGCTGTTTTTT
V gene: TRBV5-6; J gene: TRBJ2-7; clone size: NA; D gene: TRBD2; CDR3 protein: CASSFLSGGRVNEQYF; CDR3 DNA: TGTGCCAGCAGCTTTCTGTCGGGCGGGAGGGTCAACGAGCAGTACTTC
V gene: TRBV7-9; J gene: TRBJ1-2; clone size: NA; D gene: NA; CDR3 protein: CASSRKGRGADGYTF; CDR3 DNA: TGTGCCAGCAGCCGCAAGGGGAGGGGGGCTGATGGCTACACCTTC
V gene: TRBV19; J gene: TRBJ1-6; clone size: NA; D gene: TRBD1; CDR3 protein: CASSLQGAPEALHF; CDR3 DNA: TGTGCCAGTAGTTTACAGGGGGCCCCCGAAGCCCTCCACTTT
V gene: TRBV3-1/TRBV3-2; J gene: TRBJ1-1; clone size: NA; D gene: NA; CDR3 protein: CASSQEQFGTEAFF; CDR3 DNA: TGTGCCAGCAGCCAAGAACAGTTTGGCACTGAAGCTTTCTTT
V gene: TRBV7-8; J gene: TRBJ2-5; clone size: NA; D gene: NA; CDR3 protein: CASSKRQRLYQETQYF; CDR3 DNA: TGTGCCAGCAGCAAACGACAGAGACTTTACCAAGAGACCCAGTACTTC
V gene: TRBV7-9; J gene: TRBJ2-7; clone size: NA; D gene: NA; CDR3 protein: CASSFGPSRGEQYF; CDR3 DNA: TGTGCCAGCAGCTTCGGCCCTTCCCGCGGCGAGCAGTACTTC
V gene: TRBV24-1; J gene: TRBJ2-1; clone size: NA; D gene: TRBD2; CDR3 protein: CATSDATSGTYNEQFF; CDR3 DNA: TGTGCCACCAGTGACGCGACTAGCGGGACTTACAATGAGCAGTTCTTC
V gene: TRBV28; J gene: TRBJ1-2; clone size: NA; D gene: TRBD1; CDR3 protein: CASSQGDYGYTF; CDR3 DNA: TGTGCCAGCAGCCAGGGGGACTATGGCTACACCTTC
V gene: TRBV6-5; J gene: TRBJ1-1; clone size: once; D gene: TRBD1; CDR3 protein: CASSGTGVSTEAFF; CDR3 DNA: TGTGCCAGCAGCGGGACAGGGGTCAGCACTGAAGCTTTCTTT
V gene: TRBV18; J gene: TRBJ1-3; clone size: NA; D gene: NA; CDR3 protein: CASSPSFGKIGNTIYF; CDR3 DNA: TGTGCCAGCTCACCAAGTTTCGGGAAAATCGGAAACACCATATATTTT
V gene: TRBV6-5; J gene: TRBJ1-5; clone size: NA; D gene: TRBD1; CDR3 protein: CASSRDRADQPQHF; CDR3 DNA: TGTGCCAGCAGTCGGGACAGGGCGGATCAGCCCCAGCATTTT
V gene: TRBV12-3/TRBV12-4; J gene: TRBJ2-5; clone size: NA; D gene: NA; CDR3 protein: CASSVWGRETQYF; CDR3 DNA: TGTGCCAGCAGTGTATGGGGGCGGGAGACCCAGTACTTC
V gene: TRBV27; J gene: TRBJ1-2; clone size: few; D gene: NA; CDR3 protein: CASSLGGGRNYGYTF; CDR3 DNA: TGTGCCAGCAGCCTAGGGGGGGGGCGCAACTATGGCTACACCTTC
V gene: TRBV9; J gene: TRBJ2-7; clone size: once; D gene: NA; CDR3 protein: CASSVDAGPSEQYF; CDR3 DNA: TGTGCCAGCAGCGTAGATGCAGGGCCCTCCGAGCAGTACTTC
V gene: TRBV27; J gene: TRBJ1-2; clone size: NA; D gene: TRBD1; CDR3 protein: CASSLYGGQFSANYGYTF; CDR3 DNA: TGTGCCAGCAGTTTATACGGGGGACAGTTTTCAGCTAACTATGGCTACACCTTC
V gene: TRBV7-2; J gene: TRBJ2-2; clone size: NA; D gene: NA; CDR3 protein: CASSLAGGVGTGELFF; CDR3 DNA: TGTGCCAGCAGCTTAGCAGGGGGAGTGGGGACCGGGGAGCTGTTTTTT
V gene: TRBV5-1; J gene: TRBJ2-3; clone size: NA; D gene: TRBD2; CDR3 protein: CASSQGLAGGVTDTQYF; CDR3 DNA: TGCGCCAGCAGCCAGGGACTAGCGGGAGGGGTTACAGATACGCAGTATTTT
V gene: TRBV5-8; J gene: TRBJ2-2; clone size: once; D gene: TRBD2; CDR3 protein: CASSLGLAGTTGELFF; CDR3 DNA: TGTGCCAGCAGCCTGGGACTAGCGGGCACCACCGGGGAGCTGTTTTTT
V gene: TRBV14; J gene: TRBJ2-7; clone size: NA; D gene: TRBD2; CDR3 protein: CASSLAGYSYEQYF; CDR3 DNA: TGTGCCAGCAGCCTAGCGGGATACTCCTACGAGCAGTACTTC
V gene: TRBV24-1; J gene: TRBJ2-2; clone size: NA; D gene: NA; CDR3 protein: CATSGPGTGELFF; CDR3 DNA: TGTGCCACCAGTGGCCCCGGGACCGGGGAGCTGTTTTTT
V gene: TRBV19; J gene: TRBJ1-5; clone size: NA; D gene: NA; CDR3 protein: CASSPPGWDQPQHF; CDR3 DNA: TGTGCCAGTAGTCCCCCAGGGTGGGATCAGCCCCAGCATTTT
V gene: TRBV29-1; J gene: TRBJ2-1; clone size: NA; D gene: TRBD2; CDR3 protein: CSGTSGSNEQFF; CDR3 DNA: TGCAGCGGAACTAGCGGGAGCAATGAGCAGTTCTTC
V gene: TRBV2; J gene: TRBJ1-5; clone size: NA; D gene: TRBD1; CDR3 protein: CASTLGGQGGGQPQHF; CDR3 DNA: TGTGCCAGCACTCTTGGGGGACAGGGAGGGGGTCAGCCCCAGCATTTT
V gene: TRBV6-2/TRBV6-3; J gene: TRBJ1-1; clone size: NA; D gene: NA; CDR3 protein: CASSYAGLGEAFF; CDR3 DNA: TGTGCCAGCAGTTACGCAGGGTTGGGAGAAGCTTTCTTT
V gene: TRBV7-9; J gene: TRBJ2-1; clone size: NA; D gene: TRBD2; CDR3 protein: CASSSLSPSGRSDEQFF; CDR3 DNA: TGTGCCAGCAGCTCGCTATCCCCTAGCGGGAGGTCCGATGAGCAGTTCTTC
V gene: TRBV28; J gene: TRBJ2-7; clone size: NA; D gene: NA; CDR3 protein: CASTQSGGREQYF; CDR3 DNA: TGTGCCAGCACCCAGAGCGGAGGGCGGGAGCAGTACTTC
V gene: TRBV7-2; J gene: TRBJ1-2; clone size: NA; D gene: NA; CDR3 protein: CASSLYRVQGYTF; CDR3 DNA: TGTGCCAGCAGCTTATACAGGGTACAGGGCTACACCTTC
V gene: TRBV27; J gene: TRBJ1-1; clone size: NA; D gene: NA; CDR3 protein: CASSVDGDTEAFF; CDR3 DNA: TGTGCCAGCAGTGTGGACGGGGACACTGAAGCTTTCTTT
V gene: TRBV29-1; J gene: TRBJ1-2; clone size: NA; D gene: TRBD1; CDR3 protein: CSVSRLYGTGGNGYTF; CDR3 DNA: TGCAGCGTCAGCCGGCTTTACGGGACAGGGGGCAATGGCTACACCTTC
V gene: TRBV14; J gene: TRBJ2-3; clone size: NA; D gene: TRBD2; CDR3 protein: CASSQYLAAGGTQYF; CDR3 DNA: TGTGCCAGCAGCCAATATCTAGCGGCCGGGGGTACGCAGTATTTT
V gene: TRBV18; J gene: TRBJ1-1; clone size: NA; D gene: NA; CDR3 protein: CASSPIATSADTEAFF; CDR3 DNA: TGTGCCAGCTCACCGATTGCAACTTCCGCCGACACTGAAGCTTTCTTT
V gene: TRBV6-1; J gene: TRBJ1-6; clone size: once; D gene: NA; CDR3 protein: CASSESNDWILHF; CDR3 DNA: TGTGCCAGCAGTGAATCGAACGACTGGATTCTCCACTTT